The 9 T cell receptor beta chains below all came from one sample that was sequenced in a study of blood T cell repertoires in COVID-19. This table comes from immunoSEQ multiplex PCR, and its TCRdb copy is limited to in-frame clones, with some not included. This table has hundreds of thousands of clones, about 85% appearing once. Sequencing was performed on peripheral blood. Receptors originate from a human donor in a cohort sampled during active COVID-19.

The chain is built from TRBV2 and TRBJ1-3; D is possibly TRBD1 (5 bases). This CDR3 is 13 amino acids long. The germline CDR1 and CDR2 sequences are SNHLY and FYNNEI. This CDR3 reads CAVTGDSGNTIYF. The DNA of the CDR3 is TGTGCGGTCACAGGTGACTCTGGAAACACCATATATTTT.

Concerning this clone itself: A junction boundary mismatches the germline segment, possibly from a read error. This rearrangement joins TRBV3-1 (or the pseudogene TRBV3-2) to TRBJ2-5, with 9 bases that match TRBD1. CDR3 size: 14 residues. Germline CDR1 reads LGHDT; CDR2 reads YNNKEL (reference sequence). The CDR3 DNA follows: TGTGCCAGCAGGGGGACAGGGAACCAGGAGACCCAGTACTTC. It specifies CASRGTGNQETQYF.

V and J are TRBV6-5 and TRBJ2-7; TRBD2 agrees at 11 bases. In germline, CDR1 is MNHEY, CDR2 SVGAGI. The ends lost 6 bases at V and 4 bases at J; junction bases unmatched: 8. The CDR3 is made up of 15 amino acids. The CDR3 bases are TGTGCCAGCAGCCCGACTAGCGGGAACCAATACGAGCAGTACTTC. Protein sequence: CASSPTSGNQYEQYF.

The rearrangement uses TRBV28 and TRBJ2-1; 7 nucleotides align to TRBD1. Germline values: CDR1 MDHEN, CDR2 SYDVKM. Germline trimming cut 3 bases from V and 15 bases from J; bases unmatched to any gene: 8. The CDR3 has 12 residues. DNA for the CDR3: TGTGCCAGCAGTTTTGAAGACAGGGCAGCGTTCTTC. It yields the protein CASSFEDRAAFF.

V usage is TRBV19 and J usage is TRBJ2-1; 11 positions agree with TRBD1. Germline V gene data show CDR1 as LNHDA and CDR2 as SQIVND (reference sequence). Trimming at V came to 3 bases and at J to 8 bases, leaving 6 bases not matched to a gene. The CDR3 has 15 amino acids. This CDR3 reads CASSIAGQGVYEQFF. CDR3 DNA: TGTGCCAGTAGTATCGCGGGACAGGGGGTCTATGAGCAGTTCTTC. The variable domain in full, with the rest retrieved from reference TRBV19 and TRBJ2-1, is DGGITQSPKYLFRKEGQNVTLSCEQNLNHDAMYWYRQDPGQGLRLIYYSQIVNDFQKGDIAEGYSVSREKKESFPLTVTSAQKNPTAFYLCASSIAGQGVYEQFFGPGTRLTVL.

The chain links TRBV19 to TRBJ2-1; 9 bases line up with TRBD2. J was trimmed by 1 base and V by 7 bases; bases with no gene match: 5. This CDR3 spans 15 amino acids. The germline gives CDR1 LNHDA, CDR2 SQIVND (reference sequence). For the CDR3, the DNA is TGTGCCAGTACCGTAGCGGGAGAGTCCTACAATGAGCAGTTCTTC. Residues: CASTVAGESYNEQFF.

CDR3 nucleotides: TGTGCCAGCTCACGGGAGAAAGGGATGAACACTGAAGCTTTCTTT. Translating gives CASSREKGMNTEAFF. V gene TRBV18 combines with J gene TRBJ1-1; D not resolved. Trimming stripped 4 bases from V and 0 bases from J, with 12 bases between. This CDR3 is 15 amino acids long. Germline CDR1 is KGHSH and CDR2 is LQKENI.

This chain connects TRBV27 to TRBJ2-7, with D tentatively TRBD1 (5 bases). The CDR3 has 14 amino acids. V gave up 4 bases and J gave up 4 bases, with 14 bases separating them. Germline lookup yields CDR1 MNHEY and CDR2 SMNVEV (reference sequence). The CDR3 nucleotides are TGTGCCAGCAGTTCCCCCCGACAGACATACGAGCAGTACTTC. Its protein product is CASSSPRQTYEQYF.

The rearrangement joins TRBV5-5 to TRBJ2-7, with D possibly being TRBD1 (8 bases). The CDR3 totals 14 residues. The V gene's germline CDR1 is SGHKS and CDR2 YYEKEE (reference sequence). V lost 3 bases to trimming and J lost 5 bases, with 15 bases between them. The CDR3 DNA reads as TGTGCCAGCAGCTCCAGGACAGGGAGGGACGAGCAGTACTTC. This sequence encodes CASSSRTGRDEQYF. The whole variable domain, filled in from reference TRBV5-5 and TRBJ2-7, reads DAGVTQSPTHLIKTRGQQVTLRCSPISGHKSVSWYQQVLGQGPQFIFQYYEKEERGRGNFPDRFSARQFPNYSSELNVNALLLGDSALYLCASSSRTGRDEQYFGPGTRLTVT.